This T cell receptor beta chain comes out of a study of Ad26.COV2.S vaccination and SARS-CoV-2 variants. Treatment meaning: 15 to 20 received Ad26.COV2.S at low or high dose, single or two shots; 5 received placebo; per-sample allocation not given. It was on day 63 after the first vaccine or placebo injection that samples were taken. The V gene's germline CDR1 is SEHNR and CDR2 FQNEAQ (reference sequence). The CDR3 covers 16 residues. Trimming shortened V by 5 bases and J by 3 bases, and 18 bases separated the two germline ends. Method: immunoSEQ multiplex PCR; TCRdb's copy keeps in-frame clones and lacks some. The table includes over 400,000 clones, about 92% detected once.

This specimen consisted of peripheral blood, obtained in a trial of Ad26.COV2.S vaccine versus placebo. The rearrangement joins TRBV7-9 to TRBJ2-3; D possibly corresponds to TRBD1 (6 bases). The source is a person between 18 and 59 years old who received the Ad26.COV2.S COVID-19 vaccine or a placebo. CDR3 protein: CASSTPPGHGTDTQYF. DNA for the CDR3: TGTGCCAGCAGCACCCCTCCGGGACACGGGACAGATACGCAGTATTTT.